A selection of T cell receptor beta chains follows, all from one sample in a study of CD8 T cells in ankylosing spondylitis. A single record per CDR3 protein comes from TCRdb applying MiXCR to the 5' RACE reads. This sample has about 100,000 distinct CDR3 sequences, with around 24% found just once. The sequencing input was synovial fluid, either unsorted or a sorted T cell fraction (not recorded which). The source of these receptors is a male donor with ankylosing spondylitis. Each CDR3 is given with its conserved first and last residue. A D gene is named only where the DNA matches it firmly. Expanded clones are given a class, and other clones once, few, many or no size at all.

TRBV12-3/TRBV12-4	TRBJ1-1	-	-	TGTGCCATCAGTGACACAGGGACTGCAAAAGGTGAAGCTTTCTTT	CAISDTGTAKGEAFF
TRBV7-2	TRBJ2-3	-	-	TGTGCCAGCAGCCGAGCGACTAGGACAGATACGCAGTATTTT	CASSRATRTDTQYF
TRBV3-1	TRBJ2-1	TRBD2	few	TGTGCCAGCAGCCAAGATTGGGCGGGAGGCTACAATGAGCAGTTCTTC	CASSQDWAGGYNEQFF
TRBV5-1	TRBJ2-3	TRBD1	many	TGCGCCAGCAGCTTTGGACAGGATACAGATACGCAGTATTTT	CASSFGQDTDTQYF
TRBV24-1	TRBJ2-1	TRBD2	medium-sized	TGTGCCACCAGTGATTTAGGAGCGGGAGAGGGCAATGAGCAGTTCTTC	CATSDLGAGEGNEQFF
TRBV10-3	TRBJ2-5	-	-	TGTGCCATCAGATCGTCTGAGGAGCTCCAAGAGACCCAGTACTTC	CAIRSSEELQETQYF
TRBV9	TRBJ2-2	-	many	TGTGCCAGCAGCGCAGTTGGGAGGACCTTAACCGGGGAGCTGTTTTTT	CASSAVGRTLTGELFF
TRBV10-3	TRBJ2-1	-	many	TGTGCCATCAGTGATTCTTTAGGTGCCGGCAATGAGCAGTTCTTC	CAISDSLGAGNEQFF
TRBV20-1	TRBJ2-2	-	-	TGCAGTGCTAGAAAAAGTTACACCGGGGAGCTGTTTTTT	CSARKSYTGELFF
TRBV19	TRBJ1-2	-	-	TGTGCCAGTAGTAAAGGCGCGGGGCGGTATGGCTACACCTTC	CASSKGAGRYGYTF
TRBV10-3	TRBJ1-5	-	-	TGTGCCATCAGTTCAGACATCTCTAGCAATCAGCCCCAGCATTTT	CAISSDISSNQPQHF
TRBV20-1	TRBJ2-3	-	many	TGCAGTGCTGAACGGGCCCAATCGGGCACAGATACGCAGTATTTT	CSAERAQSGTDTQYF
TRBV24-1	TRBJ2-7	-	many	TGTGCCACCAGTGACCCTTCTAGCGCAACGTCCTACGAGCAGTACTTC	CATSDPSSATSYEQYF
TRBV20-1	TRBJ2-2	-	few	TGCAGCGCGGGGCTTCGGGCAGCGCTGTTTTTT	CSAGLRAALFF
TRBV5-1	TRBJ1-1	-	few	TGCGCCAGCAGCCCTCGTCAGGGGTGGACTGAAGCTTTCTTT	CASSPRQGWTEAFF
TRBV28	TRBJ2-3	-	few	TGTGCCACCACGCGGGTGGACGCTAGCACAGATACGCAGTATTTT	CATTRVDASTDTQYF
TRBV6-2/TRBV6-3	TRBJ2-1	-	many	TGTGCCAGCAGTTTACTGGGTGAGCAGTTCTTC	CASSLLGEQFF
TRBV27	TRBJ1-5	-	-	TGTGCCAGCAGACCGACCGGCAATCAGCCCCAGCATTTT	CASRPTGNQPQHF
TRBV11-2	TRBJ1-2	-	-	TGTGCCAGCAGCTCCCCCGCCGGGGCGTATATCTATGGCTACACCTTC	CASSSPAGAYIYGYTF
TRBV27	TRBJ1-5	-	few	TGTGCCAGCAGTCTCGCTTACAATAGCAATCAGCCCCAGCATTTT	CASSLAYNSNQPQHF
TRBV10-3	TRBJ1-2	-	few	TGTGCCATCAGTGAGTCCCCCTGGGGGGTTAACACCTTC	CAISESPWGVNTF
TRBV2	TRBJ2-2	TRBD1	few	TGTGCCAGCCGGACAGGGCGGACCGGGGAGCTGTTTTTT	CASRTGRTGELFF
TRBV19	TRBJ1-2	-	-	TGTGCCAGTAGTCCCCGGGTCACCGACTATGGCTACACCTTC	CASSPRVTDYGYTF
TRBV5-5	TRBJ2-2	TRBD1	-	TGTGCCAGCAGCCCCCGGACAGGGACCGGGGAGCTGTTTTTT	CASSPRTGTGELFF
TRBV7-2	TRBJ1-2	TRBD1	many	TGTGCCAGCAGCTCCAGACAGGGGGGCGGCTACACCTTC	CASSSRQGGGYTF
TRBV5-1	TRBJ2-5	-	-	TGCGCCAGCAGCGCAAACCCAGGGTCCCAAGAGACCCAGTACTTC	CASSANPGSQETQYF
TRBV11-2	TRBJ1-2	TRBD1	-	TGTGCCAGCAGCTTAACAGGGGAAGTAAACTATGGCTACACCTTC	CASSLTGEVNYGYTF
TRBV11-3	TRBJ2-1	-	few	TGTGCCAGCAGCTTAGGGTACCACAATGAGCAGTTCTTC	CASSLGYHNEQFF
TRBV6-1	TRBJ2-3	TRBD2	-	TGTGCCAGCAGGCGGGAGGTTAGCACAGATACGCAGTATTTT	CASRREVSTDTQYF
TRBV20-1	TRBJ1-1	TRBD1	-	TGCAGTGCTATACCCTGGACAGGGGTGGAGAACACTGAAGCTTTCTTT	CSAIPWTGVENTEAFF
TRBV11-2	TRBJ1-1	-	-	TGTGCCAGCAGTCCCGGACACGCCACTGAAGCTTTCTTT	CASSPGHATEAFF
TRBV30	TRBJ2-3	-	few	TGTGCTCTCGAGGCAGGGGCGGGAGATACGCAGTATTTT	CALEAGAGDTQYF
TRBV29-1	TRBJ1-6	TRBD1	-	TGCAGCGTAGGCCGGGACAGAAATTCACCCCTCCACTTT	CSVGRDRNSPLHF
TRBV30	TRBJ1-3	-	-	TGTGCCTGGACCCCGGGACGGGGAAACACCATATATTTT	CAWTPGRGNTIYF
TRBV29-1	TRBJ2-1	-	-	TGCAGCGTGGAAGGTCTCAGGGAGCATGAGCAGTTCTTC	CSVEGLREHEQFF
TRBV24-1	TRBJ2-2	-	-	TGTGCCACCAGTGGGGACACCGGGGAGCTGTTTTTT	CATSGDTGELFF
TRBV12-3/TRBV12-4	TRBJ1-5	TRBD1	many	TGTGCCAGCAGTTCGACAGGGATCAATCAGCCCCAGCATTTT	CASSSTGINQPQHF
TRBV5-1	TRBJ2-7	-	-	TGCGCCAGCAGCTTGGGAGTGGGATACTCCTACGAGCAGTACTTC	CASSLGVGYSYEQYF
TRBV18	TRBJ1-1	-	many	TGTGCCAGCTCACGGGGGGATCGGACTGAAGCTTTCTTT	CASSRGDRTEAFF
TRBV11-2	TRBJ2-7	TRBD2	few	TGTGCCAGCAGACTCACGCGGGAGGTACCCTACGAGCAGTACTTC	CASRLTREVPYEQYF
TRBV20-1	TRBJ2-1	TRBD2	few	TGCAGTGCCGGAGAGCCGGGACTAGCGGGTAGTGAGCAGTTCTTC	CSAGEPGLAGSEQFF
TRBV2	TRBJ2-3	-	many	TGTGCCAGCATATGGGGGGCTTCGACAGATACGCAGTATTTT	CASIWGASTDTQYF
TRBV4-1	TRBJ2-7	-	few	TGCGCCAGCAGCCAAGTCGAACAGGGCTTCACCTACGAGCAGTACTTC	CASSQVEQGFTYEQYF
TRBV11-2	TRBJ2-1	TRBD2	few	TGTGCCAGCAGCTTGGTCCCTACTAGCGGGAGGAGCTATGAGCAGTTCTTC	CASSLVPTSGRSYEQFF
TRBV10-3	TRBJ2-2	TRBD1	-	TGTGCCATCAGTGAAACCCCAGGGGGTAGCACCGGGGAGCTGTTTTTT	CAISETPGGSTGELFF
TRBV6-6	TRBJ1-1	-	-	TGTGCCAGCAGAAACAGGGCCGACACTGAAGCTTTCTTT	CASRNRADTEAFF
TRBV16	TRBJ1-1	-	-	TGTGCCAGCAGCCAATTGGGCGACAGTTGGGTTCAAGCTTTCTTT	CASSQLGDSWVQAFF
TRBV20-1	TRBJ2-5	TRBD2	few	TGCAGTGCTACGCCGGGACTAGCGGGTCGGGAGACCCAGTACTTC	CSATPGLAGRETQYF
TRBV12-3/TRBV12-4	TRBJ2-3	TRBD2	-	TGTGCCAGCACTCTTAGCGGGCCGAGCACAGATACGCAGTATTTT	CASTLSGPSTDTQYF
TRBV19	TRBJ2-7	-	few	TGTGCCAGTAGTAAGGTCGGGGGACAGTACGAGCAGTACTTC	CASSKVGGQYEQYF
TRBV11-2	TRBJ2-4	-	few	TGTGCCAGCAGCTGGTCGGGGGATAAAAACATTCAGTACTTC	CASSWSGDKNIQYF
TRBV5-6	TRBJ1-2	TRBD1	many	TGTGCCAGCAGCTTGGGGGACAGGGGGCCTGGCTACACCTTC	CASSLGDRGPGYTF
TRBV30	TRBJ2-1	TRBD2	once	TGTGCCTGCCACTTTAGCGGGAGGCGGTTCCATGAGCAGTTCTTC	CACHFSGRRFHEQFF
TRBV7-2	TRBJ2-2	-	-	TGTGCCAGCAGCCCCCGGTTTGGGAACACCGGGGAGCTGTTTTTT	CASSPRFGNTGELFF